The 30 T cell receptor beta chains below were found in one sample sequenced in a study of blood T cell repertoires in COVID-19. Sequencing used immunoSEQ multiplex PCR; TCRdb keeps in-frame clones, though not all of them. The sample consists of 50,000 to 55,000 clones, approximately 90% of them appearing once. Input material: peripheral blood. All receptors come from a man aged 50-60 years with acute or convalescent COVID-19.

The chain has TRBV28 and TRBJ1-3; D is unclear. This CDR3 region has 16 residues. Deletions cut 6 bases from V and 0 bases from J, with 15 bases between. The germline V gene has CDR1 MDHEN and CDR2 SYDVKM. CDR3 amino acids: CASSPPSVISGNTIYF. The CDR3 DNA reads TGTGCCAGCAGCCCCCCTTCGGTCATCTCTGGAAACACCATATATTTT.

The chain has TRBV12-5 and TRBJ2-1; 10 nucleotides agree with TRBD2. The CDR3 loop spans 16 amino acids. Germline lookup yields CDR1 LGHNT and CDR2 FRNRAP. V lost 1 base to trimming and J lost 4 bases; unmatched junction nucleotides: 4. The CDR3 region has the DNA TGTGCTAGTGGTTTGGGACTAGCGGGTTCGTACAATGAGCAGTTCTTC. Translation: CASGLGLAGSYNEQFF.

The chain carries TRBV11-2 and TRBJ2-5; the match to TRBD2 covers 15 bases. V was clipped by 4 bases and J by 1 base; unmatched bases: 4. The germline gives CDR1 SGHAT, CDR2 FQNNGV. There are 17 residues in the CDR3. The CDR3 sequence is CASSWGLAGGLQETQYF. CDR3 in DNA: TGTGCCAGCAGCTGGGGACTAGCGGGAGGCCTCCAAGAGACCCAGTACTTC.

The V call is TRBV7-3, the J call TRBJ2-1; the D gene is possibly TRBD2 (5 bases). With 5 bases removed from V and 7 bases from J, the gap between germline ends came to 18 bases. The CDR3 has 15 amino acids. Germline CDR1 SGHTA, CDR2 FQGTGA. This CDR3 reads CASSLALGVLNEQFF. CDR3 nucleotide sequence: TGTGCCAGCAGCCTAGCCCTTGGGGTACTGAATGAGCAGTTCTTC.

This sequence joins TRBV18 and TRBJ1-6; D uncertain. The CDR3 has 14 amino acids. CDR1 and CDR2 (germline): KGHSH, LQKENI. The V end was cut by 3 bases, the J end by 6 bases, with 9 bases between. The CDR3 reads CASSPSVSNSPLHF. CDR3 sequence (DNA): TGTGCCAGCTCACCTTCGGTATCTAATTCACCCCTCCACTTT.

The chain recombines TRBV5-1 with TRBJ2-5; TRBD1 might be the D (6 bases). Germline assignment: CDR1 SGHRS and CDR2 YFSETQ. Trimming removed 0 bases from V and 4 bases from J, with 10 bases in between. The CDR3 is made up of 14 amino acids. The CDR3 sequence is CASSLGRGRETQYF. In DNA, the CDR3 is TGCGCCAGCAGCTTGGGCAGGGGACGAGAGACCCAGTACTTC. The full variable domain, with the rest looked up from reference TRBV5-1 and TRBJ2-5, is KAGVTQTPRYLIKTRGQQVTLSCSPISGHRSVSWYQQTPGQGLQFLFEYFSETQRNKGNFPGRFSGRQFSNSRSEMNVSTLELGDSALYLCASSLGRGRETQYFGPGTRLLVL.

The CDR3 reads CASSPLRNEAFF. The CDR3 DNA reads TGTGCCAGTAGTCCTCTACGAAATGAAGCTTTCTTT. The J gene is TRBJ1-1, the V gene TRBV19, with unresolved D. Trimming stripped 5 bases from V and 7 bases from J, with 11 bases between. The CDR3 contains 12 residues. The germline V gene encodes CDR1 LNHDA and CDR2 SQIVND (reference sequence). The variable domain in full, completed from reference TRBV19 and TRBJ1-1, reads DGGITQSPKYLFRKEGQNVTLSCEQNLNHDAMYWYRQDPGQGLRLIYYSQIVNDFQKGDIAEGYSVSREKKESFPLTVTSAQKNPTAFYLCASSPLRNEAFFGQGTRLTVV.

The rearrangement links TRBV12-3 or TRBV12-4 to TRBJ1-2; maybe TRBD1 (5 bases). The CDR3 extends over 11 amino acids. V gave up 5 bases and J gave up 6 bases, with 7 bases separating them. The CDR3 reads CASSLTDGYTF. CDR3 nucleotides: TGTGCCAGCAGTCTGACAGATGGCTACACCTTC.

The sample holds one count of this clone. The chain's CDR3 is CASKRTGSSYEQYF. The CDR3 bases are TGTGCCAGCAAAAGGACGGGGAGCTCCTACGAGCAGTACTTC. This chain connects TRBV6-5 to TRBJ2-7; D is perhaps TRBD2 (5 bases). The germline V gene has CDR1 MNHEY and CDR2 SVGAGI. Deletions cut 7 bases from V and 0 bases from J, with 13 bases between. CDR3 size: 14 residues.

This clone was seen a single time. The rearrangement uses TRBV18 and TRBJ1-3, with 7 nucleotides matching TRBD1. CDR1 KGHSH and CDR2 LQKENI come from the germline V gene. V lost 3 bases and J lost 0; bases outside the gene matches: 8. This CDR3 contains 17 residues. The CDR3 spells CASSPNSGQNSGNTIYF. In DNA form, the CDR3 reads TGTGCCAGCTCACCCAACTCGGGACAGAACTCTGGAAACACCATATATTTT. Together with reference TRBV18 and TRBJ1-3, the CDR3 gives the full variable domain: NAGVMQNPRHLVRRRGQEARLRCSPMKGHSHVYWYRQLPEEGLKFMVYLQKENIIDESGMPKERFSAEFPKEGPSILRIQQVVRGDSAAYFCASSPNSGQNSGNTIYFGEGSWLTVV.

This clone was observed once. The rearrangement joins TRBV11-2 to TRBJ1-1; D unresolved. Germline V lookup: CDR1 SGHAT, CDR2 FQNNGV. CDR3 size: 13 residues. Trimming cost V 1 base and J 4 bases, with 7 bases left between them. This chain's CDR3 is CASSLVQRTEAFF. CDR3 sequence (DNA): TGTGCCAGCAGCTTAGTACAACGCACTGAAGCTTTCTTT. Together with reference TRBV11-2 and TRBJ1-1, the CDR3 gives the full variable domain: EAGVAQSPRYKIIEKRQSVAFWCNPISGHATLYWYQQILGQGPKLLIQFQNNGVVDDSQLPKDRFSAERLKGVDSTLKIQPAKLEDSAVYLCASSLVQRTEAFFGQGTRLTVV.

The chain employs TRBV7-6 and TRBJ2-1, with a weak D call TRBD2 (5 bases). The CDR3 totals 15 residues. V was pared by 1 base and J by 9 bases, with 16 bases between. Germline CDR1 is SGHVS and CDR2 is FNYEAQ. CDR3 residues: CASSLGWRGIGEQFF. The CDR3 DNA is TGTGCCAGCAGCTTAGGGTGGAGAGGGATAGGTGAGCAGTTCTTC.

This chain links TRBV19 with TRBJ1-1; D may be TRBD1 (5 bases). V was trimmed by 5 bases and J by 3 bases, leaving 16 bases between them. This CDR3 is 15 amino acids long. Germline lookup yields CDR1 LNHDA and CDR2 SQIVND (reference sequence). In DNA form, the CDR3 reads TGTGCCAGTAGTCCCTGGGGCCCGGATTACACTGAAGCTTTCTTT. It yields the protein CASSPWGPDYTEAFF.

The gene calls are TRBV5-5 and TRBJ2-5, with D possibly being TRBD1 (6 bases). Germline V gene lookup returns CDR1 SGHKS and CDR2 YYEKEE (reference sequence). This CDR3 has 14 amino acids. V lost 4 bases, J lost 4 bases, and 14 bases lay in between. DNA of the CDR3: TGTGCCAGCAGCCCCGGGACAATGGGAGAGACCCAGTACTTC. Its translation is CASSPGTMGETQYF.

V usage is TRBV5-1 and J usage is TRBJ1-1; possibly TRBD1 for D (6 bases). There are 15 residues in the CDR3. V lost 2 bases to trimming and J lost 1 base, with 12 bases between them. Looked up from germline, CDR1 is SGHRS and CDR2 is YFSETQ. The CDR3 sequence is CASSLNTGRNTEAFF. CDR3 coding DNA: TGCGCCAGCAGCTTAAACACAGGGAGGAACACTGAAGCTTTCTTT.

This chain joins TRBV30 and TRBJ1-1; D perhaps matches TRBD1 (5 bases). V lost 6 bases, J lost 1 base, and 21 bases lay in between. This CDR3 is 16 amino acids long. Germline V gene sequence: CDR1 GTSNPN, CDR2 SVGIG (reference sequence). Here the CDR3 DNA reads TGTGCCTGTCCCGCCCCGGGACCGCGGGGGAACACTGAAGCTTTCTTT. This encodes CACPAPGPRGNTEAFF.

The chain joins TRBV11-2 to TRBJ2-1; 9 nucleotides line up with TRBD2. The V segment lost 0 bases and the J segment 3 bases; nucleotides outside the gene matches: 6. Germline CDR1 reads SGHAT; CDR2 reads FQNNGV. CDR3 size: 17 residues. CDR3 protein: CASSLDHLAGSYNEQFF. The DNA of the CDR3 is TGTGCCAGCAGCTTAGATCACCTAGCGGGAAGCTACAATGAGCAGTTCTTC.

The chain recombines TRBV29-1 with TRBJ2-7; D is uncertain. The length of the CDR3 is 11 residues. Trimming left V 7 bases short and J 3 bases short, with 10 bases between. Germline V gene data show CDR1 as SQVTM and CDR2 as ANQGSEA. Written as DNA, the CDR3 is TGCAGCGCCGAACATCTCTACGAGCAGTACTTC. This codes for CSAEHLYEQYF.

The chain carries TRBV6-4 and TRBJ1-6, with 8 nucleotides matching TRBD1. With 6 bases clipped from V and 5 bases from J, the junction kept 3 bases outside the gene matches. Germline CDR1 and CDR2: MRHNA and SNTAGT. CDR3 length equals 14 residues. The CDR3 protein is CASSLQGDNSPLHF. CDR3 bases: TGTGCCAGCAGCTTACAGGGGGATAATTCACCCCTCCACTTT.

This sequence joins TRBV10-3 and TRBJ2-7; 10 bases are shared with TRBD1. The CDR3 is 13 residues long. Unmatched junction bases numbered 6, after V lost 7 bases and J lost 6 bases. The V gene's germline CDR1 is ENHRY and CDR2 SYGVKD. CDR3 amino acids: CAIMGTGAREQYF. The DNA for the CDR3 is TGTGCCATCATGGGGACAGGGGCTCGCGAGCAGTACTTC.

The chain carries TRBV3-1 (or the pseudogene TRBV3-2) and TRBJ1-1; 9 nucleotides match TRBD1. Germline loops: CDR1 LGHDT, CDR2 YNNKEL (reference sequence). The CDR3 is 15 residues long. Trimming took 3 bases from V and 8 from J; bases not matched to a gene: 10. The CDR3 region has the DNA TGTGCCAGCAGCCAGGCCGGACAGGGGAGGGCCGAAGCTTTCTTT. Its translation is CASSQAGQGRAEAFF.

This chain connects TRBV4-2 to TRBJ2-7; 11 nucleotides match TRBD2. The CDR3 loop spans 16 amino acids. V lost 0 bases to trimming and J lost 5 bases; unmatched junction nucleotides: 6. CDR1 and CDR2 (germline): LGHNA, YNFKEQ. For the CDR3, the DNA is TGTGCCAGCAGCCAAGAACTAGCGGGAGCACTAAACGAGCAGTACTTC. Translated: CASSQELAGALNEQYF.

CDR3 amino acids: CAWNRDRGHEQYF. In nucleotides, the CDR3 is TGTGCCTGGAACCGGGACAGGGGCCACGAGCAGTACTTC. The rearrangement joins TRBV30 to TRBJ2-7; 10 bases match TRBD1. This CDR3 is 13 amino acids long. From germline, CDR1 is GTSNPN and CDR2 SVGIG (reference sequence). Trimming took 4 bases from V and 5 from J; bases not matched to a gene: 5.

The chain links TRBV7-9 to TRBJ2-7, with 8 nucleotides matching TRBD2. This CDR3 contains 17 residues. J lost 2 bases, V lost 5 bases, and 14 bases had no gene match. Per germline, CDR1 SEHNR and CDR2 FQNEAQ (reference sequence). The CDR3 DNA follows: TGTGCCAGCAGCGCCCGCCGGGCGGGACTAGAACCCTACGAGCAGTACTTC. Protein: CASSARRAGLEPYEQYF.

This chain uses TRBV3-1 (or the pseudogene TRBV3-2) with TRBJ1-6, with 7 bases lining up with TRBD1. Trimming at V came to 4 bases and at J to 7 bases, leaving 10 bases not matched to a gene. Germline V lookup: CDR1 LGHDT, CDR2 YNNKEL (reference sequence). The CDR3 sequence is 16 residues long. The CDR3, as DNA: TGTGCCAGCAGCCCGAACGACAGGGTTAAAAATTCACCCCTCCACTTT. Encoded protein: CASSPNDRVKNSPLHF.

The chain recombines TRBV19 with TRBJ2-2; maybe TRBD2 (6 bases). Trimming cost V 0 bases and J 5 bases, with 13 bases left between them. There are 16 residues in the CDR3. Looked up from germline, CDR1 is LNHDA and CDR2 is SQIVND (reference sequence). For the CDR3, the DNA is TGTGCCAGTAGTATAGATAGGAGGGGTCGTACCGGGGAGCTGTTTTTT. It codes for CASSIDRRGRTGELFF.

This clone was observed once. This rearrangement joins TRBV18 to TRBJ1-5; D ambiguous. Trimming shortened V by 6 bases and J by 4 bases, and 7 bases separated the two germline ends. The germline CDR1 and CDR2 sequences are KGHSH and LQKENI. This CDR3 contains 12 residues. CDR3 nucleotides: TGTGCCAGCTCCCGGGAGAATCAGCCCCAGCATTTT. This codes for CASSRENQPQHF.

V gene TRBV4-1 combines with J gene TRBJ2-5; 9 bases fit TRBD1. There are 14 residues in the CDR3. The germline V gene encodes CDR1 MGHRA and CDR2 YSYEKL. V lost 3 bases and J lost 9; bases outside the gene matches: 8. CDR3 nucleotide sequence: TGCGCCAGCAGCCACTACAGGGGGCGGGATGCCCAGTACTTC. This translates into CASSHYRGRDAQYF.

Here the CDR3 DNA reads TGTGCCAGCAGTACCCCATGGGAGGGGGGCGAAAAACTGTTTTTT. It encodes CASSTPWEGGEKLFF. The chain recombines TRBV28 with TRBJ1-4; the D gene is possibly TRBD1 (6 bases). CDR3 size: 15 residues. Germline V gene sequence: CDR1 MDHEN, CDR2 SYDVKM. V was shortened by 5 bases and J by 8 bases, with 18 bases between the two germline ends.

The V call is TRBV10-3, the J call TRBJ1-3; 10 nucleotides align to TRBD1. V was clipped by 5 bases and J by 0 bases; unmatched bases: 10. Looked up from germline, CDR1 is ENHRY and CDR2 is SYGVKD. This CDR3 contains 18 residues. CDR3 nucleotide sequence: TGTGCCATCAGTCCAATTCGACGGACAGGGGGCTCTGGAAACACCATATATTTT. Amino acid sequence: CAISPIRRTGGSGNTIYF.